This T cell receptor (beta chain) was obtained from a study of CD8+CD57+ T cells in acquired aplastic anemia. Study details: The study obtained an average of about 3.1 ug of DNA from sorted CD4+ and CD8+ cells. General study results and limits: Roughly 30 CD8+ CDR3 sequences occurred in both the patients and the controls.

By flow cytometry, patients selected for sequencing had shown an expansion of CD8+CD57+ cells. Diagnosis of severe acquired aplastic anemia applied to all patients. Genomic DNA acted as the template from which TCR beta VDJ combination and CDR3 sequence profiling were carried out. TCRdb itself ran the reads through MiXCR, one entry per CDR3 protein. The sample has roughly 250,000 distinct CDR3 sequences; 65% to 90% are singletons. Of note for this clonotype: The antigen remains unidentified. The junction and the germline gene differ at one end; a read error may be behind it.

The germline gives CDR1 SGHTA, CDR2 FQGTGA. The CDR3 runs 15 residues. The rearrangement uses TRBV7-3 and TRBJ2-1; TRBD2 agrees at 9 bases. The sequence was obtained from a human donor with aplastic anemia. Sequencing was carried out using sorted CD4+, CD8+, or CD8+CD57+ T cells (not recorded which) from PBMCs. The CDR3 DNA reads TGTGCCAGCGGCTTAAGAAGCGGGGGGAGCGATGAGCAGTTCTTC. This translates into CASGLRSGGSDEQFF.